Below are 4 T cell receptor beta chains sequenced from a single sample in a study of beta chain features in type 1 diabetes. Reverse transcription of all isolated RNA meant that expressed TCRB transcripts were sequenced. Some clones are missing from TCRdb's copy, which holds only in-frame ones; the method was immunoSEQ multiplex PCR. Found here are roughly 500,000 clones, about 10% of them singletons; the top ten hold over 0.04%. Sequenced: naive CD4+ T cells from blood. Receptors were obtained from a woman under 30 in good health.

The chain joins TRBV5-4 to TRBJ2-5; 10 bases map to TRBD2. This CDR3 spans 15 amino acids. V was clipped by 4 bases and J by 1 base; unmatched bases: 4. Germline CDR1 and CDR2: SGHNT and YYREEE (reference sequence). CDR3 nucleotides: TGTGCCAGCAGCACAAGGACTAGCGGCCAAGAGACCCAGTACTTC. This gives the protein CASSTRTSGQETQYF.

This clone has a handful of counts. This chain links TRBV6-5 with TRBJ2-5; D gene ambiguous. V was pared by 6 bases and J by 2 bases, with 13 bases between. The CDR3 spans 14 residues. Per germline, CDR1 MNHEY and CDR2 SVGAGI. Written as DNA, the CDR3 is TGTGCCAGCAGATCGATGCAGAGACAAGAGACCCAGTACTTC. This gives the protein CASRSMQRQETQYF.

This clone was seen only a few times. This sample also contains other DNA sequences that code for the same CDR3. V and J are TRBV29-1 and TRBJ2-2, with 8 bases fitting TRBD1. This CDR3 has 13 residues. Germline CDR1 and CDR2: SQVTM and ANQGSEA. V lost 7 bases and J lost 4; bases outside the gene matches: 5. In DNA, the CDR3 is TGCAGCGGTGGACAGGGAAGCACCGGGGAGCTGTTTTTT. Translation gives CSGGQGSTGELFF.

The chain carries TRBV4-3 and TRBJ2-5; 7 bases line up with TRBD2. CDR1 and CDR2 from the germline V gene are LGHNA and YSLEER. The CDR3 loop spans 16 amino acids. The ends lost 4 bases at V and 4 bases at J; junction bases unmatched: 12. CDR3: CASSLGMGGEGETQYF. The CDR3 coding sequence is TGCGCCAGCAGCCTGGGTATGGGCGGGGAGGGAGAGACCCAGTACTTC.